The 27 T cell receptor beta chains given below trace back to one sample, sequenced in a study of neurological immune-mediated disorders. TCRdb re-called the 5' RACE reads with MiXCR, one entry per CDR3 protein. The table includes about 82,000 distinct CDR3 sequences, around 2.6% detected once. The specimen was PBMCs. The receptors come from a woman in her 30s with multiple sclerosis.

The sample holds many counts of this clonotype. The chain joins TRBV12-3 or TRBV12-4 to TRBJ1-1; D call uncertain. There are 17 residues in the CDR3. Trimming removed 1 base at V and 9 bases at J, with 24 bases between. CDR3 loop: CASSLDDRLSDIWKAFF. The CDR3 region has the DNA TGTGCCAGCAGTTTAGATGATCGTTTAAGTGACATCTGGAAAGCTTTCTTT.

With respect to this clonotype: Given a much more abundant clone one base away, this may be a read error. The chain recombines TRBV6-6 with TRBJ1-1; D gene ambiguous. The CDR3 covers 11 residues. The germline V gene encodes CDR1 MNHNY and CDR2 SVGAGI (reference sequence). This chain's CDR3 is CDSSFVGEAFF. As DNA, the CDR3 is TGTGACAGCAGTTTCGTGGGTGAAGCTTTCTTT.

This clonotype was detected many times. This chain links TRBV12-3 or TRBV12-4 with TRBJ2-4, with D unresolved. The CDR3 is 15 residues long. Trimming left V 5 bases short and J 0 bases short, with 11 bases between. The CDR3 sequence: CASSHPYLAKNIQYF. CDR3 DNA: TGTGCCAGCAGTCATCCCTATTTAGCCAAAAACATTCAGTACTTC.

At least ten counts were recorded for this clonotype. The J gene is TRBJ2-1, the V gene TRBV20-1; TRBD2 matches 10 bases. V shed 3 bases and J 6 bases; nucleotides not matched to a gene: 2. The CDR3 is 13 residues long. CDR1 and CDR2 (germline): DFQATT, SNEGSKA (reference sequence). The CDR3 here is CSARGTSVNEQFF. The CDR3 region has the DNA TGCAGTGCTAGGGGGACTAGCGTCAATGAGCAGTTCTTC.

This clonotype appeared many times. The rearrangement joins TRBV29-1 to TRBJ2-5, with 8 bases identical to TRBD2. The CDR3 is 12 residues long. CDR1 SQVTM and CDR2 ANQGSEA come from the germline V gene. V lost 3 bases, J lost 5 bases, and 2 bases stayed unmatched. CDR3 protein: CSVDPGGETQYF. For the CDR3, the DNA is TGCAGCGTTGACCCGGGAGGGGAGACCCAGTACTTC. The variable domain in full, with the rest retrieved from reference TRBV29-1 and TRBJ2-5, is SAVISQKPSRDICQRGTSLTIQCQVDSQVTMMFWYRQQPGQSLTLIATANQGSEATYESGFVIDKFPISRPNLTFSTLTVSNMSPEDSSIYLCSVDPGGETQYFGPGTRLLVL.

At least ten counts were recorded for this clonotype. The V and J genes are TRBV6-4 and TRBJ2-7; 13 positions agree with TRBD2. Germline lookup yields CDR1 MRHNA and CDR2 SNTAGT. The junction had 14 bases not matched to a gene; V was cut back by 5 bases and J by 1 base. The CDR3 is 19 residues long. The CDR3 DNA reads TGTGCCAGCAGTTTCCCCCGGACTAGCGGGAGTTATTGGTCCTACGAGCAGTACTTC. This codes for CASSFPRTSGSYWSYEQYF.

This rearrangement joins TRBV4-3 to TRBJ2-2, with D unclear. The germline V gene encodes CDR1 LGHNA and CDR2 YSLEER. With 0 bases removed from V and 2 bases from J, the gap between germline ends came to 10 bases. The CDR3 is made up of 16 amino acids. CDR3 amino acids: CASSQEAFTNTGELFF. CDR3 in DNA: TGCGCCAGCAGCCAAGAGGCGTTTACCAACACCGGGGAGCTGTTTTTT.

In its sample, this clonotype was seen many times. This rearrangement joins TRBV7-2 to TRBJ2-3; 8 bases map to TRBD2. Germline V gene data show CDR1 as SGHTA and CDR2 as FQGNSA. This CDR3 has 14 amino acids. V lost 6 bases to trimming and J lost 5 bases; unmatched junction nucleotides: 7. The DNA for the CDR3 is TGTGCCAGCAGACACAGCGGGAGAAGAGATACGCAGTATTTT. This codes for CASRHSGRRDTQYF.

This chain connects TRBV18 to TRBJ2-1; 9 bases are shared with TRBD1. Germline CDR1 is KGHSH and CDR2 is LQKENI. The trim removed 4 bases at V and 4 bases at J, leaving 5 bases unmatched. This CDR3 region has 15 residues. The CDR3 spells CASSLGQGLYNEQFF. CDR3 nucleotides: TGTGCCAGCTCACTGGGACAGGGCCTTTACAATGAGCAGTTCTTC.

In this sample, this clonotype turned up many times. The chain uses TRBV7-8 and TRBJ2-7; 9 nucleotides match TRBD2. After removal of 6 bases from V and 2 bases from J, the junction contained 5 bases not matched to a gene. The germline CDR1 and CDR2 sequences are SGHVS and FQNEAQ. The CDR3 has 14 amino acids. CDR3: CASSLSGRTYEQYF. CDR3 sequence (DNA): TGTGCCAGCAGTTTAAGCGGGAGGACCTACGAGCAGTACTTC.

This clonotype was picked up many times. V is TRBV27 and J is TRBJ1-2, with 10 bases that match TRBD1. J lost 4 bases, V lost 3 bases, and 11 bases had no gene match. The germline V gene encodes CDR1 MNHEY and CDR2 SMNVEV (reference sequence). This CDR3 spans 17 amino acids. The CDR3 DNA follows: TGTGCCAGCAGTTTGCTGGGACAGGGGAGCGGAGGCTATGGCTACACCTTC. Translation gives CASSLLGQGSGGYGYTF.

This clonotype was recorded at least ten times. CDR3 sequence reads: CSARKDLKETQYF. The CDR3 nucleotides are TGCAGTGCTAGAAAGGATCTGAAAGAGACCCAGTACTTC. The genes are TRBV20-1 and TRBJ2-5; D not resolved. CDR3 size: 13 residues. Germline V gives CDR1 DFQATT, CDR2 SNEGSKA (reference sequence). V lost 2 bases and J lost 3, with 10 bases in between.

In this sample, this clonotype turned up many times. The genes are TRBV15 and TRBJ2-1; no definite D call. Germline CDR1 reads LNHNV; CDR2 reads YYDKDF (reference sequence). The CDR3 is 12 amino acids. Trimming cost V 5 bases and J 6 bases, with 8 bases left between them. Here the CDR3 reads CATSPSSNEQFF. In nucleotides, the CDR3 is TGTGCCACCAGCCCCTCATCCAATGAGCAGTTCTTC.

This clonotype was observed a few times. The chain couples TRBV2 to TRBJ2-4; 7 bases fit TRBD1. CDR1 is SNHLY, CDR2 FYNNEI, per germline. The CDR3 consists of 15 residues. V trimming: 2 bases; J trimming: 6 bases; junction bases outside the gene matches: 7. As DNA, the CDR3 is TGTGCCAGCAGTGAACTTCTAACAGGGGCAAACATTCAGTACTTC. Translated: CASSELLTGANIQYF.

In its sample, this clonotype was seen many times. The chain recombines TRBV2 with TRBJ2-2, with 9 nucleotides matching TRBD1. The CDR3 runs 16 residues. Germline V gene lookup returns CDR1 SNHLY and CDR2 FYNNEI. V was clipped by 7 bases and J by 7 bases; unmatched bases: 13. This CDR3 reads CASKSGGTGMNGELFF. CDR3 in DNA: TGTGCCAGCAAAAGTGGAGGGACAGGGATGAACGGGGAGCTGTTTTTT.

There are many counts of this clonotype. The rearrangement links TRBV9 to TRBJ1-2; TRBD1 is a possible D gene (6 bases). Germline assignment: CDR1 SGDLS and CDR2 YYNGEE. The V gene lost 4 bases and the J gene lost 2 bases, with 12 bases spanning the gap. The CDR3 is made up of 14 amino acids. Here the CDR3 reads CASSPTTGNYGYTF. CDR3 in DNA: TGTGCCAGCAGCCCGACCACAGGGAACTATGGCTACACCTTC.

In regard to this clonotype: This sequence may be a read error, since a much larger clone differs from it by one base. The V gene is TRBV11-2, the J gene TRBJ2-5; D not resolved. The CDR3 consists of 15 residues. Germline-derived CDR1 and CDR2 are SGHAT and FQNNGV. The V end lost 4 bases, the J end lost 2 bases, and 14 bases lay between the germline ends. CDR3 nucleotide sequence: TGTGCCAGCAGCTCGGCGTTGTGTCTACAAGAGACCCAGTACTTC. It is translated as CASSSALCLQETQYF.

At least ten counts were recorded for this clonotype. The chain uses TRBV29-1 and TRBJ2-2, with TRBD1 matching over 7 bases. The CDR3 sequence is 13 residues long. The junction had 1 base not matched to a gene; V was cut back by 6 bases and J by 0 bases. The germline V gene encodes CDR1 SQVTM and CDR2 ANQGSEA. The CDR3 here is CSVGQANTGELFF. DNA for the CDR3: TGCAGCGTCGGACAGGCGAACACCGGGGAGCTGTTTTTT.

This clonotype was counted many times. The chain recombines TRBV10-3 with TRBJ1-1; D possibly corresponds to TRBD1 (6 bases). The V and J ends lost 7 bases and 1 base respectively, with 10 bases between them. The CDR3 runs 13 residues. Germline loops: CDR1 ENHRY, CDR2 SYGVKD. CDR3 coding DNA: TGTGCCATCACAGGGGAGGAGAACACTGAAGCTTTCTTT. Translating it yields CAITGEENTEAFF.

This clonotype was counted ten times or more. The CDR3 bases are TGTGCCAGCAGCCGGCAGGCCTTCGAGAACAACAATGAGCAGTTCTTC. This codes for CASSRQAFENNNEQFF. The V gene is TRBV4-2, the J gene TRBJ2-1; D ambiguous. V shed 4 bases and J shed 5 bases, with 18 bases lying between them. The V gene's germline CDR1 is LGHNA and CDR2 YNFKEQ. The CDR3 sequence is 16 residues long.

This clonotype has a count of ten or more. This rearrangement joins TRBV5-1 to TRBJ1-1; D gene uncertain. Germline CDR1 SGHRS, CDR2 YFSETQ. The CDR3 length is 13 residues. Trimming removed 4 bases from V and 1 base from J, with 8 bases in between. CDR3 region: CASSPTTNTEAFF. DNA for the CDR3: TGCGCCAGCAGCCCTACAACGAACACTGAAGCTTTCTTT. The whole variable domain, remainder taken from reference TRBV5-1 and TRBJ1-1, is KAGVTQTPRYLIKTRGQQVTLSCSPISGHRSVSWYQQTPGQGLQFLFEYFSETQRNKGNFPGRFSGRQFSNSRSEMNVSTLELGDSALYLCASSPTTNTEAFFGQGTRLTVV.

This clonotype was counted once. The chain has TRBV6-5 and TRBJ2-7; no clear D. The CDR3 covers 14 residues. V lost 2 bases and J lost 1, with 9 bases in between. Germline CDR1 MNHEY, CDR2 SVGAGI. CDR3 DNA: TGTGCCAGCAGTTACCAAGGCGGTTCCTACGAGCAGTACTTC. Amino acids: CASSYQGGSYEQYF.

In its sample, this clonotype was seen many times. This CDR3 reads CSALPRDRGGNEQFF. The CDR3 bases are TGCAGTGCCCTACCCCGGGACAGGGGTGGCAATGAGCAGTTCTTC. This sequence joins TRBV20-1 and TRBJ2-1; 10 positions agree with TRBD1. V trimming: 6 bases; J trimming: 6 bases; junction bases outside the gene matches: 11. The CDR3 runs to 15 residues. The V gene's germline CDR1 is DFQATT and CDR2 SNEGSKA (reference sequence).

There are many counts of this clonotype. CDR3 sequence: CSASPRTDNTEAFF. Written as DNA, the CDR3 is TGCAGTGCTAGCCCAAGGACAGATAACACTGAAGCTTTCTTT. V usage is TRBV20-1 and J usage is TRBJ1-1, with D possibly TRBD1 on 6 matching bases. CDR1 DFQATT and CDR2 SNEGSKA come from the germline V gene (reference sequence). This CDR3 region has 14 residues. Between the trimmed V and J ends, which lost 3 bases and 2 bases, there was a span of 13 bases.

This clonotype was seen only a few times. This chain links TRBV27 with TRBJ1-4; D uncertain. Between the trimmed V and J ends, which lost 8 bases and 3 bases, there was a span of 16 bases. This CDR3 is 15 amino acids long. Germline V gene sequence: CDR1 MNHEY, CDR2 SMNVEV (reference sequence). The CDR3 loop reads CASGPWAFSNEKLFF. CDR3 DNA sequence: TGTGCCAGCGGCCCTTGGGCTTTTTCTAATGAAAAACTGTTTTTT.

This clonotype was seen ten or more times. V is TRBV25-1 and J is TRBJ1-1, with 7 nucleotides matching TRBD1. V dropped 2 bases and J dropped 5; count of bases not matched to a gene: 11. CDR3 length: 16 residues. Germline-derived CDR1 and CDR2 are MGHDK and SYGVNS. Here the CDR3 DNA reads TGTGCCAGCAGTGAAATTGGGGCAGGGGGGAAAACTGAAGCTTTCTTT. Translating gives CASSEIGAGGKTEAFF.

This clonotype was found many times. The rearrangement joins TRBV6-6 to TRBJ2-5, with 9 bases aligning to TRBD1. Germline values: CDR1 MNHNY, CDR2 SVGAGI (reference sequence). The CDR3 has 19 amino acids. V was clipped by 7 bases and J by 1 base; unmatched bases: 19. Here the CDR3 reads CASTLGPGQGMRGQETQYF. The DNA of the CDR3 is TGTGCCAGCACCTTGGGTCCGGGACAGGGTATGAGGGGCCAAGAGACCCAGTACTTC.